This T cell receptor (beta chain) was profiled in a study of Ad26.COV2.S vaccination and SARS-CoV-2 variants. The study, taken as a whole, reports: Placebo recipients and vaccine recipients were similar in non-spike TCR breadth. A substantial breadth of spike-specific CD8+ and CD4+ T cell responses after vaccination has been reported.

Treatment: 19 received Ad26.COV2.S at low or high dose, single or two shots; several received placebo; per-sample allocation not given. Specimen acquisition occurred on day 63 following the initial vaccine or placebo injection. Produced via immunoSEQ multiplex PCR; TCRdb's table is partial and in-frame only. Here the sample spans some 410,000 clones, over 80% being singletons. V lost 3 bases, J lost 2 bases, and 11 bases lay in between. CDR1 SGHRS and CDR2 YFSETQ come from the germline V gene. The CDR3 runs to 14 residues. In the case of this clone: Its antigen is currently unknown.

This receptor was taken from a person between 18 and 65 years old who received the Ad26.COV2.S COVID-19 vaccine or a placebo. The chain combines TRBV5-1 with TRBJ1-1; D is uncertain. The source was peripheral blood, collected in a trial of Ad26.COV2.S vaccine versus placebo. CDR3 coding DNA: TGCGCCAGCAGCTACGTCAGCTTAAACACTGAAGCTTTCTTT. Translating gives CASSYVSLNTEAFF.